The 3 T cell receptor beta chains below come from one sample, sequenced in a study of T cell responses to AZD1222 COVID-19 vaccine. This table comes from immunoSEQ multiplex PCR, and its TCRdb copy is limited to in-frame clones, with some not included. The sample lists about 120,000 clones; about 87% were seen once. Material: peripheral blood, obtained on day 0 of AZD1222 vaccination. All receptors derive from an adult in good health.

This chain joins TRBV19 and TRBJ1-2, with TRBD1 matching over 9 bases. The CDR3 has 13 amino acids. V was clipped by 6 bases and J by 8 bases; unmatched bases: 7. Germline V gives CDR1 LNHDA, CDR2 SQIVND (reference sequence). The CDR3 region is CASRDRGLLGYTF. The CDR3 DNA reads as TGTGCCAGTAGGGACAGGGGCCTCTTGGGCTACACCTTC.

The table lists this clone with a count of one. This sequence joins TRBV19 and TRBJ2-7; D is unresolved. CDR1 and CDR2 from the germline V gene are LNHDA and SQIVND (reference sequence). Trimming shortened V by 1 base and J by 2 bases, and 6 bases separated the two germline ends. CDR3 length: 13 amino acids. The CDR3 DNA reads TGTGCCAGTAGTATAGCCCCCGCCTACGAGCAGTACTTC. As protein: CASSIAPAYEQYF.

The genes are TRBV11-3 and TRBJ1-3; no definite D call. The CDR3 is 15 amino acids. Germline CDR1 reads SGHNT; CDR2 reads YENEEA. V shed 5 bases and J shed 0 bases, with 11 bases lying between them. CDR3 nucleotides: TGTGCCAGCAGCCTTCTGGAGAGCTCTGGAAACACCATATATTTT. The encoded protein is CASSLLESSGNTIYF. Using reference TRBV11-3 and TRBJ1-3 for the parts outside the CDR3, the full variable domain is EAGVVQSPRYKIIEKKQPVAFWCNPISGHNTLYWYLQNLGQGPELLIRYENEEAVDDSQLPKDRFSAERLKGVDSTLKIQPAELGDSAVYLCASSLLESSGNTIYFGEGSWLTVV.